The clone carrying this T cell receptor (beta chain) was picked up a small number of times. This record comes from a study of patients and donors after allogeneic stem cell transplantation. CDR1 and CDR2 (germline): SGHRS, YFSETQ. This CDR3 contains 15 residues. The trim removed 3 bases at V and 5 bases at J, leaving 7 bases unmatched. TCRdb re-derived calls from the RT-PCR reads in MiXCR, one entry per CDR3 protein. The sample lists roughly 960,000 distinct CDR3 sequences, 18% occurring once. The rearrangement links TRBV5-1 to TRBJ2-1, with 8 bases fitting TRBD1. The sample was blood, either unsorted or a sorted T cell fraction (not recorded which). The origin of this receptor is a human donor who was either an allogeneic HSCT recipient or a stem cell or donor lymphocyte infusion donor (not recorded which). It is not recorded whose cells these are; they may come from a transplant donor. CDR3 loop: CASSSRQGRDNEQFF. As DNA, the CDR3 is TGCGCCAGCAGCTCCCGACAGGGGAGAGACAATGAGCAGTTCTTC.